The 24 T cell receptor beta chains below come from one sample, sequenced in a study of control samples from healthy donors and cancer patients. Profiling relied on immunoSEQ multiplex PCR, and the TCRdb table lists in-frame clones only, not all of them. In the table there are about 190,000 clones, 90% to 95% of which are singletons. The sequencing input was blood. All receptors derive from a man under 40 in good health.

V gene TRBV30 combines with J gene TRBJ1-1; D is perhaps TRBD1 (5 bases). In germline, CDR1 is GTSNPN, CDR2 SVGIG (reference sequence). V gave up 2 bases and J gave up 10 bases, with 20 bases separating them. This CDR3 has 14 amino acids. Here the CDR3 reads CAWSTGTLGLGAFF. The CDR3 DNA sequence: TGTGCCTGGAGTACCGGGACCCTCGGTTTGGGAGCTTTCTTT.

The chain employs TRBV10-3 and TRBJ1-1; D may be TRBD1 (6 bases). CDR1 is ENHRY, CDR2 SYGVKD, per germline. Trimming pared 0 bases from V and 4 bases from J, leaving 15 bases between. The CDR3 length is 16 residues. The CDR3 loop is CAISESIMTGSTEAFF. As DNA, the CDR3 is TGTGCCATCAGTGAGTCGATCATGACAGGCTCCACTGAAGCTTTCTTT.

V usage is TRBV12-3 or TRBV12-4 and J usage is TRBJ2-3, with D possibly being TRBD1 (5 bases). The CDR3 covers 13 residues. Trimming left V 1 base short and J 4 bases short, with 6 bases between. CDR3 loop: CASSLVQADTQYF. The CDR3 nucleotides read TGTGCCAGCAGTTTAGTACAGGCAGATACGCAGTATTTT.

The V gene is TRBV2, the J gene TRBJ1-1; 7 nucleotides align to TRBD1. Per germline, CDR1 SNHLY and CDR2 FYNNEI. This CDR3 contains 14 residues. V gave up 10 bases and J gave up 6 bases; unmatched junction bases: 14. The CDR3 coding sequence is TGTGCCACACACAGGGGAGTGGAAGTCCCTGAAGCTTTCTTT. Encoded protein: CATHRGVEVPEAFF.

The genes are TRBV5-1 and TRBJ1-2; D is possibly TRBD1 (5 bases). Deletions cut 4 bases from V and 3 bases from J, with 13 bases between. This CDR3 region has 14 residues. Germline CDR1 and CDR2: SGHRS and YFSETQ. The CDR3 sequence: CASSPSGDDYGYTF. Here the CDR3 DNA reads TGCGCCAGCAGCCCCTCTGGGGACGACTATGGCTACACCTTC.

The rearrangement joins TRBV9 to TRBJ1-6; 7 nucleotides align to TRBD1. The CDR3 has 16 amino acids. Trimming removed 3 bases from V and 6 bases from J; junction bases left unmatched: 9. The V gene's germline CDR1 is SGDLS and CDR2 YYNGEE. CDR3 protein: CASSASSDRANSPLHF. Written as DNA, the CDR3 is TGTGCCAGCAGCGCAAGTTCAGACAGGGCTAATTCACCCCTCCACTTT.

The chain employs TRBV2 and TRBJ2-3; D may be TRBD2 (6 bases). Germline values: CDR1 SNHLY, CDR2 FYNNEI. Between the trimmed V and J ends, which lost 0 bases and 2 bases, there was a span of 15 bases. The CDR3 contains 17 residues. The CDR3 region has the DNA TGTGCCAGCAGTGAAGCACCGACTAGAAGATTCACAGATACGCAGTATTTT. Protein sequence: CASSEAPTRRFTDTQYF.

This chain joins TRBV7-9 and TRBJ1-2, with D unclear. Germline V lookup: CDR1 SEHNR, CDR2 FQNEAQ (reference sequence). V lost 4 bases to trimming and J lost 4 bases, with 10 bases between them. The CDR3 has 13 residues. The CDR3 sequence is CASSSSIGYGYTF. The DNA of the CDR3 is TGTGCCAGCAGCTCAAGTATTGGCTATGGCTACACCTTC.

The chain employs TRBV10-3 and TRBJ1-1; no firm D call. Trimming stripped 0 bases from V and 10 bases from J, with 15 bases between. CDR3 length: 14 amino acids. The germline CDR1 and CDR2 sequences are ENHRY and SYGVKD. The CDR3 DNA follows: TGTGCCATCAGTGAGTCCACCCCAGATAGACTAGCTTTCTTT. Translated, it gives CAISESTPDRLAFF.

The chain combines TRBV2 with TRBJ1-5; D perhaps matches TRBD1 (5 bases). Germline V gene sequence: CDR1 SNHLY, CDR2 FYNNEI. CDR3 length equals 15 residues. V gave up 2 bases and J gave up 0 bases, with 8 bases separating them. CDR3 amino acids: CASSEQGFSNQPQHF. For the CDR3, the DNA is TGTGCCAGCAGTGAACAGGGCTTTAGCAATCAGCCCCAGCATTTT. Full variable domain (missing parts from reference TRBV2 and TRBJ1-5): EPEVTQTPSHQVTQMGQEVILRCVPISNHLYFYWYRQILGQKVEFLVSFYNNEISEKSEIFDDQFSVERPDGSNFTLKIRSTKLEDSAMYFCASSEQGFSNQPQHFGDGTRLSIL.

V gene TRBV2 combines with J gene TRBJ2-3; D may match TRBD1 or TRBD2 (6 bases each). The germline V gene has CDR1 SNHLY and CDR2 FYNNEI. The CDR3 loop spans 14 amino acids. Trimming took 3 bases from V and 3 from J, leaving 10 bases between them. CDR3 nucleotide sequence: TGTGCCAGCAGTGATCGGGGGCCTACAGATACGCAGTATTTT. Its protein product is CASSDRGPTDTQYF.

CDR3 loop: CASTPRHDGELFF. The CDR3 bases are TGCGCCAGCACCCCCAGACATGACGGGGAGCTGTTTTTT. The chain recombines TRBV10-2 with TRBJ2-2; D not certain. The CDR3 consists of 13 residues. Between the trimmed V and J ends, which lost 7 bases and 7 bases, there was a span of 13 bases. From germline, CDR1 is WSHSY and CDR2 SAAADI.

A single count supports this clone. The rearrangement uses TRBV6-5 and TRBJ2-7; no definite D call. Trimming stripped 6 bases from V and 4 bases from J, with 16 bases between. This CDR3 has 14 residues. CDR1 is MNHEY and CDR2 is SVGAGI in the germline V gene. CDR3 DNA: TGTGCCAGCAGCGCGCGAAGGCCCGGGTACGAGCAGTACTTC. This sequence encodes CASSARRPGYEQYF.

This clone was seen a single time. The chain carries TRBV4-2 and TRBJ2-3, with TRBD2 matching over 9 bases. V gave up 4 bases and J gave up 0 bases; unmatched junction bases: 8. CDR3 size: 17 residues. Germline loops: CDR1 LGHNA, CDR2 YNFKEQ. The CDR3 is CASSPTGLAGSTDTQYF. The CDR3 DNA follows: TGTGCCAGCAGCCCAACAGGGCTAGCGGGGAGCACAGATACGCAGTATTTT.

This chain links TRBV7-6 with TRBJ1-2; 8 bases are shared with TRBD1. This CDR3 comprises 15 residues. The V gene's germline CDR1 is SGHVS and CDR2 FNYEAQ. V trimming: 3 bases; J trimming: 3 bases; junction bases outside the gene matches: 6. CDR3 nucleotides: TGTGCCAGCAGCTTGGCACAGGGGGGATACTATGGCTACACCTTC. It translates to CASSLAQGGYYGYTF.

The rearrangement links TRBV7-3 to TRBJ2-2; D is uncertain. Per the germline V gene, CDR1 is SGHTA and CDR2 is FQGTGA. The CDR3 is 12 amino acids. Deletions cut 6 bases from V and 2 bases from J, with 4 bases between. The DNA of the CDR3 is TGTGCCAGCAGTCGAAACACCGGGGAGCTGTTTTTT. This sequence encodes CASSRNTGELFF.

This clone has a single count. The CDR3 reads CASSFVTGDAEAFF. As DNA, the CDR3 is TGTGCCAGCAGCTTTGTTACAGGGGATGCTGAAGCTTTCTTT. The V gene is TRBV11-2, the J gene TRBJ1-1; 7 bases line up with TRBD1. There are 14 residues in the CDR3. After removal of 3 bases from V and 6 bases from J, the junction contained 7 bases not matched to a gene. Per the germline V gene, CDR1 is SGHAT and CDR2 is FQNNGV.

This sequence joins TRBV5-1 and TRBJ2-5; 8 bases map to TRBD2. The CDR3 extends over 17 amino acids. V lost 0 bases, J lost 2 bases, and 9 bases stayed unmatched. Germline V gives CDR1 SGHRS, CDR2 YFSETQ. The CDR3 DNA sequence: TGCGCCAGCAGCTTGGCGCCTCCCGGGGGGGGTCAAGAGACCCAGTACTTC. It specifies CASSLAPPGGGQETQYF.

The rearrangement joins TRBV29-1 to TRBJ2-3, with D tentatively TRBD1 or TRBD2 (6 bases each). This CDR3 has 13 amino acids. CDR1 SQVTM and CDR2 ANQGSEA come from the germline V gene. V lost 7 bases to trimming and J lost 6 bases, with 17 bases between them. Here the CDR3 reads CSAGGSPADTQYF. The CDR3 nucleotides are TGCAGCGCCGGGGGCAGCCCGGCGGATACGCAGTATTTT.

This rearrangement joins TRBV7-9 to TRBJ1-1; D may be TRBD1 (5 bases). CDR1 SEHNR and CDR2 FQNEAQ come from the germline V gene (reference sequence). V lost 11 bases and J 1 base, leaving 14 bases between the germline ends. CDR3 length equals 13 residues. The chain's CDR3 is CAGGGHQNTEAFF. The CDR3 bases are TGTGCCGGCGGAGGACACCAGAACACTGAAGCTTTCTTT. The entire variable domain, with the rest obtained from reference TRBV7-9 and TRBJ1-1, is as follows: DTGVSQNPRHKITKRGQNVTFRCDPISEHNRLYWYRQTLGQGPEFLTYFQNEAQLEKSRLLSDRFSAERPKGSFSTLEIQRTEQGDSAMYLCAGGGHQNTEAFFGQGTRLTVV.

This clone was detected once. The rearrangement uses TRBV2 and TRBJ2-3; 7 bases line up with TRBD1. CDR1 and CDR2 (germline): SNHLY, FYNNEI. The trim removed 6 bases at V and 3 bases at J, leaving 9 bases unmatched. The length of the CDR3 is 15 residues. CDR3 coding DNA: TGTGCCAGCAGGAATGTAGGGGGCGCAACAGATACGCAGTATTTT. Residues: CASRNVGGATDTQYF.

The V gene is TRBV27, the J gene TRBJ2-3; TRBD1 agrees at 7 bases. Trimming at V came to 0 bases and at J to 2 bases, leaving 8 bases not matched to a gene. Germline-derived CDR1 and CDR2 are MNHEY and SMNVEV (reference sequence). CDR3 length: 17 residues. CDR3 protein: CASSLSKGAGATDTQYF. The CDR3 nucleotides read TGTGCCAGCAGTTTATCGAAGGGGGCAGGGGCCACAGATACGCAGTATTTT.

This sequence joins TRBV19 and TRBJ2-1; D gene uncertain. This CDR3 comprises 14 residues. The V end was cut by 5 bases, the J end by 5 bases, with 13 bases between. In germline, CDR1 is LNHDA, CDR2 SQIVND (reference sequence). DNA of the CDR3: TGTGCCAGTAGTCTCCGGTGGGGTAACAATGAGCAGTTCTTC. Residues: CASSLRWGNNEQFF.

This clone showed up just once. The chain couples TRBV19 to TRBJ1-5; possible D gene TRBD1, 6 bases. V was pared by 4 bases and J by 2 bases, with 15 bases between. Germline values: CDR1 LNHDA, CDR2 SQIVND (reference sequence). The length of the CDR3 is 16 residues. The CDR3: CASSSGGAGGNQPQHF. CDR3 nucleotides: TGTGCCAGTAGTAGCGGGGGGGCTGGGGGCAATCAGCCCCAGCATTTT. The whole variable domain, filled in from reference TRBV19 and TRBJ1-5, reads DGGITQSPKYLFRKEGQNVTLSCEQNLNHDAMYWYRQDPGQGLRLIYYSQIVNDFQKGDIAEGYSVSREKKESFPLTVTSAQKNPTAFYLCASSSGGAGGNQPQHFGDGTRLSIL.